The clone carrying this TCR beta chain was counted many times. As for time point: persistent/refractory GD, antithyroid drugs over 5 years with positive TRAb. PBMC-derived RNA was used for the TCR library. This record comes from a study of regulatory T cells in long-lasting Graves disease. iRepertoire HTBI primers and Arm-PCR of CDR3 regions built TCR beta libraries. TCRdb re-called the multiplex PCR reads with MiXCR, one entry per CDR3 protein. The sample carries 300,000 or so distinct CDR3 sequences, around 20% recorded once. Trimming cost V 5 bases and J 3 bases, with 14 bases left between them. CDR3 length: 14 amino acids. Germline loops: CDR1 SGHNT, CDR2 YENEEA.

This material consisted of peripheral blood mononuclear cells (PBMCs), taken when the disease was refractory, from a patient treated with antithyroid drugs. The V and J genes are TRBV11-3 and TRBJ2-7, with TRBD1 as a possible D gene (6 bases). The TCR originated in a female donor with Graves disease. The CDR3 reads CASSTQGSDYEQYF. CDR3 sequence (DNA): TGTGCCAGCAGCACTCAGGGGTCTGACTACGAGCAGTACTTC.